This TCR beta chain derives from a study of blood T cell repertoires in COVID-19. Study-level background: Researchers got acute and convalescent COVID-19 samples from the United States, Italy and Spain.

One Seattle source followed patients from active infection through their disease course. The count of this clone is one. This sample also contains other DNA sequences that code for the same CDR3. CDR3 length: 15 amino acids. The V gene's germline CDR1 is MDHEN and CDR2 SYDVKM. V dropped 6 bases and J dropped 2 bases, with 11 bases sitting between them. In the study's own analysis: Estimates of nucleated cell counts were drawn from the amplification of reference gene primers. Clones were sequenced by immunoSEQ multiplex PCR, and TCRdb holds only the in-frame ones, with some missing. V and J calls and clone size are copied from that table; D and trimming were computed from the DNA. The sample records 270,000 or so clones, roughly 90% being singletons.

The rearrangement links TRBV28 to TRBJ2-6; tentatively, D is TRBD1 (5 bases). The source material was peripheral blood. This clonotype originated in a woman aged 25-40 years with COVID-19, enrolled during active disease. CDR3 amino acids: CASSPQGAGANVLTF. The CDR3, as DNA: TGTGCCAGCAGCCCTCAGGGCGCTGGGGCCAACGTCCTGACTTTC.